This TCR beta chain was recovered during a study of identical twins. MiXCR was run by TCRdb on the 5' RACE reads, yielding one entry per CDR3 protein. The sample has approximately 700,000 distinct CDR3 sequences, roughly 18% seen once. This CDR3 region has 19 residues. Trimming removed 6 bases from V and 0 bases from J; junction bases left unmatched: 13. Germline CDR1 MGHDK, CDR2 SYGVNS. These same records also appear under a second study, on T cells expressing NK-cell markers. In that study: The authors sequenced eight donors, of whom seven were HCMV-seropositive and one was seronegative. Dominant NKG2C+ clonotypes accounted for 1.0-7.0% of CD8+ T cells in six donors.

The sample taken for sequencing was PBMCs. The chain has TRBV25-1 and TRBJ2-3, with 12 nucleotides matching TRBD1. This clonotype was sampled from a woman aged 18-35 years in good health. CDR3 amino acids: CASSESKGTGGFSTDTQYF. In DNA, the CDR3 is TGTGCCAGCAGCGAGTCCAAAGGGACAGGGGGCTTTAGCACAGATACGCAGTATTTT.